Each of the 3 T cell receptor beta chains below was sequenced from the same sample in a study of cytomegalovirus exposure and HLA in healthy donors (dated by TCRdb to about 2017). Library preparation employed the immunoSEQ multiplex PCR assay. A mixture of 60 forward primers for TCR Vbeta segments and 13 reverse primers for TCR Jbeta segments was used in the multiplex PCR. Drawn from immuneACCESS, this table holds only the in-frame rearrangements with V and J called that TCRdb kept. Clones are partly lost; checked studies trace under half to an unresolved V gene and leave the rest unexplained. Within this sample are about 190,000 clones, with roughly 80% of them counted one time only. Approximately 1.5% of the sample is held by the ten biggest clonotypes. Sequences were obtained from PBMCs. These receptors all come from a woman between 18 and 30 years old in good health and CMV-seronegative.

The chain has TRBV18 and TRBJ1-6; tentatively, D is TRBD1 (5 bases). Trimming pared 2 bases from V and 6 bases from J, leaving 17 bases between. In germline, CDR1 is KGHSH, CDR2 LQKENI. CDR3 length: 17 amino acids. The CDR3 DNA reads as TGTGCCAGCTCACCAATTCTCCAGGGCTTGTCTAATTCACCCCTCCACTTT. This encodes CASSPILQGLSNSPLHF.

The J gene is TRBJ1-3, the V gene TRBV29-1; tentatively, D is TRBD1 (5 bases). Deletions cut 4 bases from V and 0 bases from J, with 13 bases between. Germline CDR1 reads SQVTM; CDR2 reads ANQGSEA. The CDR3 runs to 15 residues. The CDR3 reads CSVGRDGHSGNTIYF. Written as DNA, the CDR3 is TGCAGCGTTGGGAGAGACGGACACTCTGGAAACACCATATATTTT.

The chain employs TRBV6-6 and TRBJ2-5; weak D call: TRBD1 (5 bases). The CDR3 loop spans 14 amino acids. CDR1 and CDR2 from the germline V gene are MNHNY and SVGAGI (reference sequence). With 6 bases removed from V and 2 bases from J, the gap between germline ends came to 13 bases. The CDR3 DNA sequence: TGTGCCAGCAGGCTCACAGGAGTACAAGAGACCCAGTACTTC. Its protein is CASRLTGVQETQYF.